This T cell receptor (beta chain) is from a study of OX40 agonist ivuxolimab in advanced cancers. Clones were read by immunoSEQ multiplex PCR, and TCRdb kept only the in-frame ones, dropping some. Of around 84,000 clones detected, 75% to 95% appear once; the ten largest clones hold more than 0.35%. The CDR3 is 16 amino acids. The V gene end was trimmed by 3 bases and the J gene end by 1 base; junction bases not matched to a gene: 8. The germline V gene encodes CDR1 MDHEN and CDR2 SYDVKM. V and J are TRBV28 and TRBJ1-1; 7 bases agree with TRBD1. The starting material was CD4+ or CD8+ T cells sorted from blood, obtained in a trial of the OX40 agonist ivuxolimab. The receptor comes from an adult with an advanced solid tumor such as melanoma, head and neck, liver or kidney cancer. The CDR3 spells CASSLQRGQRNTEAFF. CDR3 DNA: TGTGCCAGCAGTTTGCAGAGGGGGCAACGGAACACTGAAGCTTTCTTT.